One TCR beta chain is described in this entry. In assigning cohorts, the study relied on participant-reported clinical history. Profiling relied on immunoSEQ multiplex PCR, and the TCRdb table lists in-frame clones only, not all of them. Of over 300,000 clones in the sample, under 90% are singletons; the top ten hold more than 9%. The entry originates in a study of blood T cell repertoires in COVID-19. Study background: COVID-19 samples, acute and convalescent, were from the United States, Italy and Spain. T cells, B-cell-depleted T cells, or PBMCs supplied cDNA or gDNA.

Germline assignment: CDR1 SGHTA and CDR2 FQGTGA. V was shortened by 3 bases and J by 7 bases, with 13 bases between the two germline ends. The CDR3 length is 14 residues. What was sequenced was PBMCs or T cells enriched from blood (not recorded which). This chain links TRBV7-3 with TRBJ2-1; a possible D gene is TRBD1 (7 bases). The TCR sequence derives from a woman aged 18-30 years who had recovered from COVID-19. CDR3 DNA: TGTGCCAGCAGCTTCGTCGGGGGACAGAATGAGCAGTTCTTC. Its translation: CASSFVGGQNEQFF.